The source of this T cell receptor (beta chain) is a study of regulatory T cells in long-lasting Graves disease. With iRepertoire HTBI primers and Arm-PCR of CDR3 regions, TCR beta libraries were built. TCRdb reprocessed the multiplex PCR reads via MiXCR and lists one record per CDR3 protein. The data show around 320,000 distinct CDR3 sequences, over 15% seen once. CDR1 GTSNPN and CDR2 SVGIG come from the germline V gene (reference sequence). Unmatched junction bases numbered 4, after V lost 3 bases and J lost 4 bases. The length of the CDR3 is 14 residues. Ten or more counts support this clonotype. Time point here: newly diagnosed GD, antithyroid drugs for less than 3 months. The TCR library was made from RNA that had been extracted from PBMCs in TRIzol. These data were likewise used in another study, on T cells in Graves' hyperthyroidism and ophthalmopathy. That source reports: Stable hyperthyroidism was separated from ophthalmopathy by a model based on 13 V-J features.

Source: peripheral blood mononuclear cells (PBMCs), taken at new diagnosis, from a patient treated with antithyroid drugs. The receptor was derived from a man aged 40-49 years with Graves disease. The rearrangement links TRBV30 to TRBJ2-3; TRBD1 agrees at 10 bases. The CDR3 here is CAWRRQGASDTQYF. CDR3 nucleotides: TGTGCCTGGAGGCGACAGGGGGCATCAGATACGCAGTATTTT.